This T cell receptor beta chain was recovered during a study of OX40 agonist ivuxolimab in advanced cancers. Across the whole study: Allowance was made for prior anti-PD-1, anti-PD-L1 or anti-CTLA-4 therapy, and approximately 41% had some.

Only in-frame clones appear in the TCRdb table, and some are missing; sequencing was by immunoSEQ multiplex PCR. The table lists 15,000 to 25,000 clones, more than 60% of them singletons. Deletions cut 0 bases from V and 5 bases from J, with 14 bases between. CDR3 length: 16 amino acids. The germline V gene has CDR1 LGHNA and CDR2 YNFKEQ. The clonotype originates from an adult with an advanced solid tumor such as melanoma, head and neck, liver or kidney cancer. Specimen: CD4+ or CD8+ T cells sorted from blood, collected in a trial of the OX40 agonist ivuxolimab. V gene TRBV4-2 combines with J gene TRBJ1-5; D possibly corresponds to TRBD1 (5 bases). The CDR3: CASSQEVQGIYQPQHF. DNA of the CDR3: TGTGCCAGCAGCCAAGAAGTGCAGGGAATTTATCAGCCCCAGCATTTT.